The rows below give T cell receptor beta chains drawn from one sample of a study of T cell responses to AZD1222 COVID-19 vaccine. Profiled with immunoSEQ multiplex PCR; TCRdb holds only in-frame clones, not every one. The sample consists of approximately 92,000 clones, about 90% of them appearing once. Source: peripheral blood, taken on day 0 of AZD1222 vaccination. The source of these receptors is an adult in good health. The CDR3 runs from the conserved cysteine through the conserved F or W. D genes are given only for firm matches.

v_gene	d_gene	j_gene	CDR3nt	CDR3aa
TRBV2	-	TRBJ1-5	TGTGCCAGCCGTCGGGAGGATAGGAGCAATCAGCCCCAGCATTTT	CASRREDRSNQPQHF
TRBV19	TRBD1	TRBJ1-4	TGTGCCAGTAGTATACAGGGGGCGGGCGAAAAACTGTTTTTT	CASSIQGAGEKLFF
TRBV7-2	TRBD1	TRBJ1-1	TGTGCCAGCAGCTTACAAGGACAGGGACAAACTGAAGCTTTCTTT	CASSLQGQGQTEAFF
TRBV18	-	TRBJ1-3	TGTGCCAGCTCCAGCGTTGGACAGATCTCTGGAAACACCATATATTTT	CASSSVGQISGNTIYF
TRBV6-5	-	TRBJ1-1	TGTGCCAGCAGTTCAGCCGGGACGGGAAACACTGAAGCTTTCTTT	CASSSAGTGNTEAFF
TRBV18	-	TRBJ1-4	TGTGCCAGCTCACCACCATCAGAAAATGAAAAACTGTTTTTT	CASSPPSENEKLFF
TRBV27	-	TRBJ2-3	TGTGCCAGCAGTTGGTGGGGGGCAGATACGCAGTATTTT	CASSWWGADTQYF
TRBV27	-	TRBJ2-3	TGTGCCAGCACCCCTCAGGGCGCAGATACGCAGTATTTT	CASTPQGADTQYF
TRBV14	-	TRBJ1-2	TGTGCCAGCAGCCAAGAGCCCCGCTGGGGCTACACCTTC	CASSQEPRWGYTF
TRBV7-6	TRBD2	TRBJ2-1	TGTGCCAGCAGCCACACTAGCGGAAGGACCTACAATGAGCAGTTCTTC	CASSHTSGRTYNEQFF